This entry describes one T cell receptor beta chain. The clone's antigen remains unknown. There are no base qualities to consult, and no much larger clone falls within one base. Library preparation used PCR. The reads were generated on an Illumina HiSeq 2500. Unique molecular identifiers were incorporated into TCR beta cDNA libraries to reduce PCR and sequencing biases. About 500,000 cDNA molecules were obtained for every 1 to 10 million input T cells, so each molecule roughly corresponded to one T cell. The patient libraries were prepared and sequenced using the same protocol as the earlier healthy control dataset. Samples belonging to the same batch were prepared together, multiplexed and sequenced on a shared HiSeq lane. In the authors' own workflow: Raw barcoded reads were processed with MIGEC, discarding single-read molecular identifier groups before consensus assembly and CDR3 extraction. VDJtools was used for post-analysis of the clonotype tables, and diversity was normalized by down-sampling every dataset to the size of the smallest sample. To correct batch-related cross-sample contamination, repertoire overlap clustering matched CDR3 amino acid sequences but not nucleotide sequences. Using fastp trimming at Q25 and MiXCR clonotype assembly, TCRdb reanalyzed the public sequencing data and kept in-frame beta chains. Every distinct CDR3 protein forms one entry, paired with its most common genes and DNA. TCRdb, not the original authors, processed these V and J calls. For this sample there are roughly 600,000 distinct CDR3 sequences; roughly 46% appear just once. 1.5% to 2% of the sample is in the top ten clones.

The sample belongs to a study of post-analysis software for immune sequencing data (dated by TCRdb to 2013 to 2016). In terms of the full investigation: The recorded disease courses included relapsing-remitting, secondary progressive and progressive-relapsing multiple sclerosis, and some patients had no subtype annotation. The patient repertoires were set against ten to eleven previously published healthy control repertoires from donors whose ages ranged from roughly 6 to 25 years. A subset of samples was prepared in parallel using single-end sample barcoding, then pooled and co-amplified after Illumina adapter ligation. Overall study outcomes, separate from this receptor: Direct clustering with F measure showed strong co-clustering of samples prepared in the same batch, prompting a batch-effect correction. The control group was slightly older than the multiple sclerosis patient group. Significantly higher frequencies in patients than in controls were found for five or six TRBV segments, including TRBV5-6, TRBV5-1 and TRBV20-1. Significantly lower normalized Chao1 diversity was found in multiple sclerosis patients than in controls, suggesting substantial peripheral T-cell clonal expansion.

V is cut by 0 bases and J by 8 bases, and the space between the germline ends is 23 bases. The CDR3 contains 18 residues, cysteine and phenylalanine counted. The retained sequence is limited to the CDR3, 54 bases, with the frame set at the first base. Per the germline V gene, SGHDN is the CDR1 and FVKESK is the CDR2. To demonstrate the VDJtools post-analysis software, TCR beta repertoires were profiled from the peripheral blood of 13 young patients with multiple sclerosis. The multiple sclerosis patients were children and adolescents between roughly 6 and 15 years of age. Rearrangement joined TRBV14 to TRBJ2-1; the D assignment is uncertain and may be TRBD1 or TRBD2, with 5 bases supporting each. The sample consisted of blood. The clonotype comes from a girl under 18 with multiple sclerosis. The nucleotide sequence is TGTGCCAGCAGCCAAGATTGGGACCTACGGGGCCTCCCGGATGAGCAGTTCTTC. This translates into CASSQDWDLRGLPDEQFF.